What follows are 32 T cell receptor beta chains derived from one specimen sequenced in a study of blood T cell repertoires in COVID-19. Profiled with immunoSEQ multiplex PCR; TCRdb holds only in-frame clones, not every one. The table lists 130,000 to 150,000 clones, about 86% of them singletons. Material for sequencing was peripheral blood. The origin of the receptors is a woman in her 50s with active or convalescent COVID-19.

The V gene is TRBV5-1, the J gene TRBJ2-2; no firm D call. Germline V gene lookup returns CDR1 SGHRS and CDR2 YFSETQ. V shed 0 bases and J shed 7 bases, with 4 bases lying between them. This CDR3 region has 12 residues. In DNA form, the CDR3 reads TGCGCCAGCAGCTTGGATATCGGGGAGCTGTTTTTT. It is translated as CASSLDIGELFF.

This chain connects TRBV5-4 to TRBJ1-6; 9 nucleotides agree with TRBD1. There are 16 residues in the CDR3. CDR1 is SGHNT, CDR2 YYREEE, per germline (reference sequence). Trimming took 0 bases from V and 9 from J; bases not matched to a gene: 7. For the CDR3, the DNA is TGTGCCAGCAGCTTGGGCACAGGGGGCCGAGGTTCACCCCTCCACTTT. Encoded protein: CASSLGTGGRGSPLHF.

The CDR3 DNA reads as TGTGCCAGCAGCCCCGGACAGAGAGTTGGCGAGCAGTACTTC. Translated, it gives CASSPGQRVGEQYF. This chain links TRBV11-1 with TRBJ2-7, with a weak D call TRBD1 (6 bases). Trimming removed 5 bases from V and 6 bases from J, with 17 bases in between. The CDR3 contains 14 residues. Germline-derived CDR1 and CDR2 are SGHAT and FQDESV (reference sequence).

This clone was seen just once. J is TRBJ2-1 and V is TRBV7-3; D is unresolved. V shed 4 bases and J shed 2 bases, with 12 bases lying between them. This CDR3 is built from 15 residues. Germline assignment: CDR1 SGHTA and CDR2 FQGTGA. The CDR3 reads CASSSTISAYNEQFF. CDR3 bases: TGTGCCAGCAGCTCTACTATCTCGGCCTACAATGAGCAGTTCTTC.

This chain joins TRBV4-1 and TRBJ1-6, with TRBD1 identical over 7 bases. Germline CDR1 and CDR2: MGHRA and YSYEKL. This CDR3 spans 14 amino acids. V gave up 4 bases and J gave up 13 bases; unmatched junction bases: 10. CDR3 coding DNA: TGCGCCAGCAGCCGGACAGGATTAGGTGACCCCCTCCACTTT. This encodes CASSRTGLGDPLHF.

In the case of this clone: One end of the junction varies from germline; a read error may be responsible. The chain is built from TRBV7-2 and TRBJ2-7; TRBD1 agrees at 7 bases. Per the germline V gene, CDR1 is SGHTA and CDR2 is FQGNSA. The CDR3 length is 15 residues. The CDR3: CASSARQGSSNEQYF. Here the CDR3 DNA reads TGTGCCAGCAGCGCACGACAGGGATCCTCCAACGAGCAGTACTTC.

J is TRBJ1-2 and V is TRBV9; D perhaps matches TRBD1 (5 bases). Germline assignment: CDR1 SGDLS and CDR2 YYNGEE. The V gene lost 2 bases and the J gene lost 7 bases, with 24 bases spanning the gap. The CDR3 length is 17 residues. The CDR3 region is CASSVDLSPGISFGYTF. CDR3 nucleotide sequence: TGTGCCAGCAGCGTCGATCTATCCCCAGGGATCTCTTTTGGCTACACCTTC.

The chain recombines TRBV15 with TRBJ2-2; 10 bases fit TRBD2. With 0 bases clipped from V and 2 bases from J, the junction kept 3 bases outside the gene matches. This CDR3 spans 17 amino acids. The germline CDR1 and CDR2 sequences are LNHNV and YYDKDF (reference sequence). Here the CDR3 DNA reads TGTGCCACCAGCAGAGACAGACTAGCGGGCAACACCGGGGAGCTGTTTTTT. Its translation: CATSRDRLAGNTGELFF.

The V call is TRBV15, the J call TRBJ2-3; TRBD2 might be the D (6 bases). The CDR3 consists of 12 residues. Germline V lookup: CDR1 LNHNV, CDR2 YYDKDF (reference sequence). Trimming took off 5 bases at V and 12 bases at J, with 15 bases between the two ends. In DNA, the CDR3 is TGTGCCACCAGCCTGGGGGGAGTTGCCCAGTATTTT. Its translation is CATSLGGVAQYF.

V gene TRBV20-1 combines with J gene TRBJ2-1, with 12 bases aligning to TRBD2. Trimming took 3 bases from V and 8 from J; bases not matched to a gene: 14. Germline V gene data show CDR1 as DFQATT and CDR2 as SNEGSKA (reference sequence). CDR3 length: 17 residues. CDR3 protein: CSASEGLAGLGVDEQFF. CDR3 nucleotide sequence: TGCAGTGCTAGTGAGGGACTAGCGGGTCTAGGTGTTGATGAGCAGTTCTTC.

This chain joins TRBV27 and TRBJ2-1; D is possibly TRBD2 (6 bases). V was trimmed by 6 bases and J by 9 bases, leaving 24 bases between them. This CDR3 has 16 residues. The germline CDR1 and CDR2 sequences are MNHEY and SMNVEV (reference sequence). CDR3 amino acids: CASSLLSGGSSGEQFF. Written as DNA, the CDR3 is TGTGCCAGCAGCCTTCTTAGTGGGGGGTCAAGTGGTGAGCAGTTCTTC.

V gene TRBV3-1 (or the pseudogene TRBV3-2) combines with J gene TRBJ2-5; 8 nucleotides align to TRBD2. CDR1 is LGHDT and CDR2 is YNNKEL in the germline V gene (reference sequence). After removal of 4 bases from V and 4 bases from J, the junction contained 5 bases not matched to a gene. The CDR3 length is 14 residues. The CDR3 bases are TGTGCCAGCAGCCCGGGGGGGGGAGGAGAGACCCAGTACTTC. Amino acids: CASSPGGGGETQYF.

The chain links TRBV9 to TRBJ2-5, with 8 positions matching TRBD2. J was trimmed by 4 bases and V by 3 bases; bases with no gene match: 8. Germline CDR1 SGDLS, CDR2 YYNGEE. The CDR3 is made up of 15 amino acids. CDR3 in DNA: TGTGCCAGCAGCGGAAGCGGGAGTGAGTTAGAGACCCAGTACTTC. The encoded protein is CASSGSGSELETQYF.

V gene TRBV15 combines with J gene TRBJ1-5; a possible D gene is TRBD1 (5 bases). The CDR3 totals 14 residues. Germline V CDR1 and CDR2: LNHNV, YYDKDF (reference sequence). Trimming left V 0 bases short and J 6 bases short, with 9 bases between. CDR3 region: CATSRDRGSQPQHF. CDR3 nucleotides: TGTGCCACCAGCAGAGATCGGGGGTCTCAGCCCCAGCATTTT.

In DNA form, the CDR3 reads TGTGCCAGTAGTATTGAACACCTGAATGGCTACACCTTC. This gives the protein CASSIEHLNGYTF. The chain uses TRBV19 and TRBJ1-2; D remains ambiguous. The CDR3 is 13 residues long. The V end was cut by 3 bases, the J end by 6 bases, with 11 bases between. Germline CDR1 is LNHDA and CDR2 is SQIVND (reference sequence).

This sequence joins TRBV7-2 and TRBJ2-7; 7 positions match TRBD2. V shed 5 bases and J 3 bases; nucleotides not matched to a gene: 10. CDR3 length equals 15 residues. The V gene's germline CDR1 is SGHTA and CDR2 FQGNSA. CDR3 sequence (DNA): TGTGCCAGCAGCCTCTTCCCATCGGGGGGCTACGAGCAGTACTTC. This sequence encodes CASSLFPSGGYEQYF.

In DNA, the CDR3 is TGCAGCTCACTCGGGGGGGGACAGGAGACCCAGTACTTC. This gives the protein CSSLGGGQETQYF. The chain couples TRBV29-1 to TRBJ2-5, with TRBD2 as a possible D gene (8 bases). The CDR3 sequence is 13 residues long. CDR1 SQVTM and CDR2 ANQGSEA come from the germline V gene. Trimming took 8 bases from V and 5 from J, leaving 18 bases between them. The full variable domain, rest sourced from reference TRBV29-1 and TRBJ2-5, is SAVISQKPSRDICQRGTSLTIQCQVDSQVTMMFWYRQQPGQSLTLIATANQGSEATYESGFVIDKFPISRPNLTFSTLTVSNMSPEDSSIYLCSSLGGGQETQYFGPGTRLLVL.

V gene TRBV29-1 combines with J gene TRBJ1-1; D not resolved. The V end lost 6 bases, the J end lost 0 bases, and 11 bases lay between the germline ends. The CDR3 has 13 amino acids. Germline-derived CDR1 and CDR2 are SQVTM and ANQGSEA. The CDR3: CSVSLRMNTEAFF. In DNA, the CDR3 is TGCAGCGTCTCCTTGCGTATGAACACTGAAGCTTTCTTT. Filled out from reference TRBV29-1 and TRBJ1-1, the complete variable domain reads SAVISQKPSRDICQRGTSLTIQCQVDSQVTMMFWYRQQPGQSLTLIATANQGSEATYESGFVIDKFPISRPNLTFSTLTVSNMSPEDSSIYLCSVSLRMNTEAFFGQGTRLTVV.

The chain has TRBV11-2 and TRBJ2-3; a weak D match, TRBD2 (5 bases). The germline V gene has CDR1 SGHAT and CDR2 FQNNGV. CDR3 size: 15 residues. V shed 4 bases and J shed 1 base, with 12 bases lying between them. DNA for the CDR3: TGTGCCAGCAGCTCGGACGCGAGGGGCACAGATACGCAGTATTTT. Translated, it gives CASSSDARGTDTQYF.

This clone turned up a few times. The chain links TRBV7-2 to TRBJ2-3; 10 nucleotides match TRBD1. In germline, CDR1 is SGHTA, CDR2 FQGNSA. J lost 1 base, V lost 5 bases, and 6 bases had no gene match. The CDR3 totals 16 residues. The CDR3 nucleotides read TGTGCCAGCAGCCCCCGGACAGGGGGACGCACAGATACGCAGTATTTT. It translates to CASSPRTGGRTDTQYF. Filled out from reference TRBV7-2 and TRBJ2-3, the complete variable domain reads GAGVSQSPSNKVTEKGKDVELRCDPISGHTALYWYRQSLGQGLEFLIYFQGNSAPDKSGLPSDRFSAERTGGSVSTLTIQRTQQEDSAVYLCASSPRTGGRTDTQYFGPGTRLTVL.

The table lists this clone with a few counts. The genes are TRBV5-1 and TRBJ2-1, with D uncertain. CDR3 size: 15 residues. The V gene's germline CDR1 is SGHRS and CDR2 YFSETQ. The V end was cut by 3 bases, the J end by 0 bases, with 10 bases between. CDR3 sequence: CASSSELYSYNEQFF. CDR3 sequence (DNA): TGCGCCAGCAGCTCAGAATTGTACTCCTACAATGAGCAGTTCTTC.

The chain carries TRBV29-1 and TRBJ2-5; D might be TRBD1 (6 bases). Germline CDR1 and CDR2: SQVTM and ANQGSEA. The CDR3 is 12 residues long. V was trimmed by 5 bases and J by 4 bases, leaving 11 bases between them. CDR3 region: CSVFTGSETQYF. DNA for the CDR3: TGCAGCGTTTTTACAGGGTCAGAGACCCAGTACTTC.

This sequence joins TRBV7-9 and TRBJ2-1; 9 bases agree with TRBD1. Germline CDR1 SEHNR, CDR2 FQNEAQ (reference sequence). The CDR3 is 18 residues long. The junction had 15 bases not matched to a gene; V was cut back by 2 bases and J by 7 bases. CDR3 coding DNA: TGTGCCAGCAGCTTACGGGACAGGGTGATAGGTACGGGGAATGAGCAGTTCTTC. Translated, it gives CASSLRDRVIGTGNEQFF.

The V call is TRBV7-2, the J call TRBJ1-4; perhaps TRBD1 as D (5 bases). V lost 1 base to trimming and J lost 0 bases, with 15 bases between them. Germline CDR1 and CDR2: SGHTA and FQGNSA. The CDR3 length is 18 residues. The CDR3: CASSLGAFRVATNEKLFF. CDR3 nucleotide sequence: TGTGCCAGCAGCTTAGGGGCTTTCAGGGTTGCAACTAATGAAAAACTGTTTTTT.

The genes are TRBV19 and TRBJ1-3; D is unclear. CDR1 is LNHDA and CDR2 is SQIVND in the germline V gene (reference sequence). V dropped 5 bases and J dropped 0 bases, with 14 bases sitting between them. The CDR3 loop spans 16 amino acids. This CDR3 is CASSYRIPGSGNTIYF. Written as DNA, the CDR3 is TGTGCCAGTAGTTACAGAATTCCTGGCTCTGGAAACACCATATATTTT. Variable domain in full (rest from reference TRBV19 and TRBJ1-3): DGGITQSPKYLFRKEGQNVTLSCEQNLNHDAMYWYRQDPGQGLRLIYYSQIVNDFQKGDIAEGYSVSREKKESFPLTVTSAQKNPTAFYLCASSYRIPGSGNTIYFGEGSWLTVV.

The CDR3 sequence: CASSTKPNRDTQYF. Here the CDR3 DNA reads TGTGCCAGTAGCACAAAGCCTAACAGGGATACGCAGTATTTT. The gene calls are TRBV19 and TRBJ2-3; D may be TRBD1 (5 bases). The germline CDR1 and CDR2 sequences are LNHDA and SQIVND (reference sequence). CDR3 length: 14 amino acids. The ends were cut back, 6 bases at V and 6 bases at J, with 16 bases in the middle.

This clone showed up many times. The chain joins TRBV3-1 (or the pseudogene TRBV3-2) to TRBJ2-7; the D is unclear. Germline CDR1 and CDR2: LGHDT and YNNKEL (reference sequence). The CDR3 extends over 18 amino acids. Trimming removed 1 base from V and 0 bases from J, with 19 bases in between. CDR3 sequence reads: CASSQVVLTDTFSYEQYF. As DNA, the CDR3 is TGTGCCAGCAGCCAAGTAGTCCTAACAGATACCTTCTCCTACGAGCAGTACTTC.

The chain carries TRBV3-1 (or the pseudogene TRBV3-2) and TRBJ1-1, with unresolved D. Germline lookup yields CDR1 LGHDT and CDR2 YNNKEL (reference sequence). This CDR3 spans 12 amino acids. Trimming took off 1 base at V and 7 bases at J, with 7 bases between the two ends. CDR3 sequence (DNA): TGTGCCAGCAGCCAAGGAGATCTTGAAGCTTTCTTT. Protein: CASSQGDLEAFF.

The V gene is TRBV6-4, the J gene TRBJ2-1; TRBD2 matches 7 bases. The junction had 11 bases not matched to a gene; V was cut back by 6 bases and J by 6 bases. Germline CDR1 reads MRHNA; CDR2 reads SNTAGT. There are 15 residues in the CDR3. The CDR3 spells CASRTGASGLNEQFF. CDR3 DNA sequence: TGTGCCAGCAGAACCGGGGCTAGCGGCCTCAATGAGCAGTTCTTC.

This clone was found once. This chain uses TRBV10-2 with TRBJ2-5, with TRBD1 matching 9 bases. This CDR3 is 13 amino acids long. Looked up from germline, CDR1 is WSHSY and CDR2 is SAAADI. With V trimmed by 5 bases and J by 3 bases, 1 base remained unmatched. The CDR3 spells CASSWTGEETQYF. The CDR3 DNA sequence: TGCGCCAGCAGTTGGACAGGGGAAGAGACCCAGTACTTC.

CDR3 nucleotide sequence: TGTGCCAGCAGCGCGACCGCCTCAGCGGGGACTAGCACAGATACGCAGTATTTT. Its translation is CASSATASAGTSTDTQYF. The genes are TRBV27 and TRBJ2-3, with 7 bases fitting TRBD2. The CDR3 has 18 residues. V gave up 6 bases and J gave up 0 bases; unmatched junction bases: 15. Germline V gene sequence: CDR1 MNHEY, CDR2 SMNVEV (reference sequence).

This clone came up once. The chain has TRBV6-5 and TRBJ1-2; TRBD1 is a possible D gene (5 bases). Germline loops: CDR1 MNHEY, CDR2 SVGAGI. Between the trimmed V and J ends, which lost 0 bases and 0 bases, there was a span of 8 bases. The CDR3 has 15 residues. CDR3 in DNA: TGTGCCAGCAGTTACTCAGGCAGGGCTAACTATGGCTACACCTTC. Translated: CASSYSGRANYGYTF.